This TCR beta chain was sequenced for a study of CD4 T cells in relation to SARS-CoV-2 and coronaviruses. A note on this clone: Its antigen is unknown.

Assay used: immunoSEQ multiplex PCR; TCRdb lists only in-frame clones, some missing. Here the sample spans some 40,000 clones, more than 65% being singletons. The CDR3 is 15 amino acids. J was trimmed by 0 bases and V by 5 bases; bases with no gene match: 6. Germline V lookup: CDR1 MNHNS, CDR2 SASEGT. V is TRBV6-1 and J is TRBJ2-5; 7 bases align to TRBD1. Material: memory CD4+ T cells from PBMCs, cultured in vitro. The TCR originated in an adult with COVID-19. The DNA of the CDR3 is TGTGCCAGCAGTTTAAAACAGGGGAACCAAGAGACCCAGTACTTC. It codes for CASSLKQGNQETQYF.